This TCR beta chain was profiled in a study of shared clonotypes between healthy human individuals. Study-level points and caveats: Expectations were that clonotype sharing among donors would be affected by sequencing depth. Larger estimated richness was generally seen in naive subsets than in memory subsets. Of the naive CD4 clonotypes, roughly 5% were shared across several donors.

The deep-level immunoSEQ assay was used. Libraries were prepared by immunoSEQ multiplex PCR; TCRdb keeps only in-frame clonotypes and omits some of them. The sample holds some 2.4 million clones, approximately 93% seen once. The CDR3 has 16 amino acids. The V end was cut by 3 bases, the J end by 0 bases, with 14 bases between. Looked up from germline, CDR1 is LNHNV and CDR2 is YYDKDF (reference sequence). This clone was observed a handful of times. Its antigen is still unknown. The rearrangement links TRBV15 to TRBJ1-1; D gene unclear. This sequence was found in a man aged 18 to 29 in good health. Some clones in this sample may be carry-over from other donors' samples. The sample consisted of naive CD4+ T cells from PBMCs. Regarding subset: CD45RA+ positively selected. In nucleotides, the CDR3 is TGTGCCACCAGCAGCCGAGGATACAGCTTGAACACTGAAGCTTTCTTT. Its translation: CATSSRGYSLNTEAFF.